Following are 14 T cell receptor beta chains from one sample sequenced in a study of T cells in Graves' hyperthyroidism and ophthalmopathy. Amplification of TCR beta CDR3 regions used RNA as the template. First-round RT-PCR targeting the TCR CDR3 was performed with the HTBI primer set. TCRdb re-analysed the multiplex PCR reads in MiXCR, keeping a single row per CDR3 protein. This sample has around 700,000 distinct CDR3 sequences, with 18% found just once. Sample: blood. The receptors derive from a woman between 45 and 60 years old with Graves' hyperthyroidism that later progressed to Graves' ophthalmopathy.

The J gene is TRBJ2-1, the V gene TRBV7-2; no clear D gene. The CDR3 is 15 amino acids. Germline loops: CDR1 SGHTA, CDR2 FQGNSA. Trimming removed 2 bases at V and 4 bases at J, with 12 bases between. The CDR3 sequence: CASSLSRSKYNEQFF. In nucleotides, the CDR3 is TGTGCCAGCAGCTTATCCAGGTCTAAATACAATGAGCAGTTCTTC.

The chain combines TRBV7-2 with TRBJ2-5, with 10 bases identical to TRBD2. V lost 4 bases, J lost 9 bases, and 8 bases stayed unmatched. This CDR3 is built from 14 residues. Germline CDR1 reads SGHTA; CDR2 reads FQGNSA. CDR3 region: CASSSSGGSEAQYF. The CDR3 DNA follows: TGTGCCAGCAGCTCTAGCGGGGGAAGTGAGGCCCAGTACTTC.

In this sample, this clonotype turned up a few times. The chain is built from TRBV5-1 and TRBJ2-7; D is possibly TRBD1 (6 bases). The CDR3 totals 15 residues. Trimming left V 5 bases short and J 0 bases short, with 15 bases between. Germline V lookup: CDR1 SGHRS, CDR2 YFSETQ. The CDR3 loop reads CASSRGTPSSYEQYF. Written as DNA, the CDR3 is TGCGCCAGCAGTAGAGGGACACCGAGCTCCTACGAGCAGTACTTC.

This clonotype was observed a few times. The rearrangement uses TRBV9 and TRBJ1-4, with a possible D match to TRBD1 (5 bases). The CDR3 sequence is 15 residues long. Per the germline V gene, CDR1 is SGDLS and CDR2 is YYNGEE. The germline V and J ends were trimmed by 2 bases and 8 bases, with 16 bases remaining between them. The CDR3 nucleotides are TGTGCCAGCAGCGTCGGGACCGCCCCACTAGAAAAACTGTTTTTT. Translation gives CASSVGTAPLEKLFF.

The chain has TRBV12-3 or TRBV12-4 and TRBJ2-7, with D possibly matching TRBD1 (6 bases). The CDR3 has 13 amino acids. V was shortened by 9 bases and J by 6 bases, with 18 bases between the two germline ends. CDR3 protein: CASSTVPDSEQYF. CDR3 DNA sequence: TGTGCCAGTTCAACCGTCCCGGACAGCGAGCAGTACTTC.

The J gene is TRBJ2-3, the V gene TRBV7-9; possible D gene TRBD1, 8 bases. Germline assignment: CDR1 SEHNR and CDR2 FQNEAQ (reference sequence). V was pared by 7 bases and J by 10 bases, with 18 bases between. The CDR3 runs 13 residues. DNA of the CDR3: TGTGCCAGCAACAGGGGGGGGGCGCGTGCGCAGTATTTT. This codes for CASNRGGARAQYF.

This clonotype was detected many times. The DNA for the CDR3 is TGTGCCAGCAGAGGTCCCCCACAGGTATCCAGGGACACTGAAGCTTTCTTT. It is translated as CASRGPPQVSRDTEAFF. The genes are TRBV7-8 and TRBJ1-1; possible D gene TRBD1, 5 bases. Trimming removed 6 bases at V and 3 bases at J, with 23 bases between. Germline V gene sequence: CDR1 SGHVS, CDR2 FQNEAQ. The CDR3 has 17 amino acids.

This chain links TRBV20-1 with TRBJ1-2; the match to TRBD1 covers 11 bases. Looked up from germline, CDR1 is DFQATT and CDR2 is SNEGSKA (reference sequence). The CDR3 runs 15 residues. The V segment lost 0 bases and the J segment 3 bases; nucleotides outside the gene matches: 3. CDR3 coding DNA: TGCAGTGCTAGAGATCAGGGACAGGGGGACTATGGCTACACCTTC. Translated, it gives CSARDQGQGDYGYTF.

This clonotype was seen a few times. The chain is built from TRBV10-3 and TRBJ2-5; D gene uncertain. This CDR3 is built from 13 residues. The ends were cut back, 2 bases at V and 2 bases at J, with 6 bases in the middle. CDR1 is ENHRY, CDR2 SYGVKD, per germline. CDR3 amino acids: CAISEGRQETQYF. The DNA of the CDR3 is TGTGCCATCAGTGAGGGCCGGCAAGAGACCCAGTACTTC.

This clonotype was detected ten times or more. The CDR3 DNA is TGTGCCAGCAGCCAAGAGCAGAGGCTAGCGGGGGGGCCGGCGGAGACCCAGTACTTC. Protein sequence: CASSQEQRLAGGPAETQYF. This sequence joins TRBV3-1 and TRBJ2-5; 12 nucleotides line up with TRBD2. CDR3 length equals 19 residues. The germline CDR1 and CDR2 sequences are LGHDT and YNNKEL (reference sequence). The ends lost 0 bases at V and 5 bases at J; junction bases unmatched: 13.

J is TRBJ1-5 and V is TRBV6-9, with 9 nucleotides matching TRBD1. The CDR3 contains 14 residues. Germline loops: CDR1 MNHGY, CDR2 SVAAGI. Losses at the gene ends were 7 bases for V and 7 bases for J; bases not matched to a gene: 8. CDR3 in DNA: TGTGCCAGCATTATGACAGGGGGTGGGCAGCCCCAGCATTTT. This gives the protein CASIMTGGGQPQHF.

The V gene is TRBV6-1, the J gene TRBJ2-2; TRBD2 is a possible D gene (5 bases). The CDR3 has 13 residues. Trimming shortened V by 8 bases and J by 2 bases, and 9 bases separated the two germline ends. CDR1 is MNHNS and CDR2 is SASEGT in the germline V gene. CDR3 sequence: CASASSNTGELFF. CDR3 sequence (DNA): TGTGCCAGCGCTAGCTCCAACACCGGGGAGCTGTTTTTT.

The chain recombines TRBV28 with TRBJ1-5, with 7 positions matching TRBD1. V shed 6 bases, J shed 2 bases, and the junction held 7 bases outside the gene matches. The CDR3 spans 15 residues. Germline values: CDR1 MDHEN, CDR2 SYDVKM. Written as DNA, the CDR3 is TGTGCCAGCAGCGACAGGGCCGGGGGCAATCAGCCCCAGCATTTT. Protein product: CASSDRAGGNQPQHF. Supplemented by reference TRBV28 and TRBJ1-5, the full variable domain reads DVKVTQSSRYLVKRTGEKVFLECVQDMDHENMFWYRQDPGLGLRLIYFSYDVKMKEKGDIPEGYSVSREKKERFSLILESASTNQTSMYLCASSDRAGGNQPQHFGDGTRLSIL.

This clonotype was seen once. V and J are TRBV19 and TRBJ2-2; D may match TRBD1 or TRBD2 (7 bases each). CDR1 LNHDA and CDR2 SQIVND come from the germline V gene (reference sequence). The CDR3 has 14 amino acids. V shed 7 bases and J shed 4 bases, with 13 bases lying between them. Here the CDR3 reads CASIRGGSTGELFF. Written as DNA, the CDR3 is TGTGCCAGTATCAGGGGGGGCAGCACCGGGGAGCTGTTTTTT.